This section outlines one T cell receptor (beta chain) sequence together with its context. The data are from a study of blood T cell repertoires in COVID-19. Overall study context: Spain, Italy and the United States supplied samples that represented acute and convalescent COVID-19.

Germline CDR1 and CDR2: MDHEN and SYDVKM. The CDR3 is 16 residues long. The trim removed 4 bases at V and 4 bases at J, leaving 9 bases unmatched. Measured with immunoSEQ multiplex PCR; TCRdb has only the in-frame clones, and not every one. This sample has 200,000 to 300,000 clones, with roughly 87% found just once. The TCR originated in a man between 18 and 35 years old with active or convalescent COVID-19. Material for sequencing was peripheral blood. The chain recombines TRBV28 with TRBJ1-1; the match to TRBD1 covers 10 bases. The CDR3 reads CASSWPTGGAGTEAFF. CDR3 nucleotides: TGTGCCAGCAGTTGGCCGACAGGGGGCGCGGGCACTGAAGCTTTCTTT.